This T cell receptor beta chain was sequenced in a study of blood T cells in healthy people across ages. Study findings and constraints: The study regarded diversity estimates from one million T cells as underestimates.

Turning to this clonotype: The antigen remains undetermined.

CDR3 size: 14 residues. V lost 7 bases to trimming and J lost 3 bases; unmatched junction nucleotides: 5. Primers used in a second PCR of roughly 7 to 12 cycles were a sample-barcoded 5' primer and a J-beta primer mix. TCRdb re-called the 5' RACE reads with MiXCR, one entry per CDR3 protein. In the table there are hundreds of thousands of distinct CDR3 sequences, about a fifth of which are singletons. Sequences were obtained from blood. This sequence was found in a man aged 65 to 85 in good health. This sequence joins TRBV12-3 or TRBV12-4 and TRBJ1-4; the match to TRBD1 covers 7 bases. The CDR3 loop is CASKRQGSNEKLFF. Written as DNA, the CDR3 is TGTGCCAGCAAAAGACAGGGCTCTAATGAAAAACTGTTTTTT.